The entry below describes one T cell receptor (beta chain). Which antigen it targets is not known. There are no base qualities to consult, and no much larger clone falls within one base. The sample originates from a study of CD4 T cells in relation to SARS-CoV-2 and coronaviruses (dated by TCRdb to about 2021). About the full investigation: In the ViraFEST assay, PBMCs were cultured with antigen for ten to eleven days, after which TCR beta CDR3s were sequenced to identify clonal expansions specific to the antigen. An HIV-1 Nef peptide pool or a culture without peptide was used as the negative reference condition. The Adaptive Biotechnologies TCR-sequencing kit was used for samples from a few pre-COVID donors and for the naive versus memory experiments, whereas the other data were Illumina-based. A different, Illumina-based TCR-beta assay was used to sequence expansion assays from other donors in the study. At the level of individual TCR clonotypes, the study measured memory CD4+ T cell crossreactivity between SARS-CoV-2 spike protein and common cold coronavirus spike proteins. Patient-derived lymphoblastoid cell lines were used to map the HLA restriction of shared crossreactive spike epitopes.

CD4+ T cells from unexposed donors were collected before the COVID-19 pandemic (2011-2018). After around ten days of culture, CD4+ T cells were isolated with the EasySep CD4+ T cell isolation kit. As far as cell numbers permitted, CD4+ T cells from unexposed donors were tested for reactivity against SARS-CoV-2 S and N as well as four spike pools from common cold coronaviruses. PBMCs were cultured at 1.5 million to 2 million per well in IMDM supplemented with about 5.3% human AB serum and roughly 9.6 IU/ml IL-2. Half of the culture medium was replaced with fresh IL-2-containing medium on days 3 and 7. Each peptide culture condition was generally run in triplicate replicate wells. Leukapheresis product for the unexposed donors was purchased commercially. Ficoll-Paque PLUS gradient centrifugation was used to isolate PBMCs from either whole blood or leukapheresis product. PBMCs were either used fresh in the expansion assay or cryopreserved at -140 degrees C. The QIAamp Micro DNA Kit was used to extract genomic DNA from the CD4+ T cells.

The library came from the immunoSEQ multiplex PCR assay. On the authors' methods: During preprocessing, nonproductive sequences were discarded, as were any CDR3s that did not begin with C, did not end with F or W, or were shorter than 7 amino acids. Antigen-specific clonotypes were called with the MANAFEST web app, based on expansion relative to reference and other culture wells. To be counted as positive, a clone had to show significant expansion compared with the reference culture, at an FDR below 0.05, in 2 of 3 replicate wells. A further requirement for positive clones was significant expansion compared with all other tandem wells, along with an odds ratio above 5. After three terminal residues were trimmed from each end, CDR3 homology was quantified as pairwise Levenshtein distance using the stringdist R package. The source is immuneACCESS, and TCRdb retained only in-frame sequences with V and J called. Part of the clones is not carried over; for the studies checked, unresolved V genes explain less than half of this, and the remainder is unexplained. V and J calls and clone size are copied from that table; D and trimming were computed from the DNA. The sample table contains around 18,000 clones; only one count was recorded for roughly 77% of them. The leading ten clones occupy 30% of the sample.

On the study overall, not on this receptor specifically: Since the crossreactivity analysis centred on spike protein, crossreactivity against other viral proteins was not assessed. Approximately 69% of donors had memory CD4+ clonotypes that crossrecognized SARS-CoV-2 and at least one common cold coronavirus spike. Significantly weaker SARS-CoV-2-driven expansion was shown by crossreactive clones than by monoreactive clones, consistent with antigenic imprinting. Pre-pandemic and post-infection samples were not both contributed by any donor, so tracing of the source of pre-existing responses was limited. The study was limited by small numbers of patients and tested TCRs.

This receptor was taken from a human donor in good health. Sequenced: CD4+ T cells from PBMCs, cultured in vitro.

CDR3 reads: CASSVGTVSYNEQFF. The DNA sequence follows: TGCGCCAGCAGCGTCGGGACTGTATCCTACAATGAGCAGTTCTTC. The sequence joins TRBV5-1 to TRBJ2-1; the D gene is perhaps TRBD2, from 6 matching bases. The germline V gene yields SGHRS for CDR1 and YFSETQ for CDR2. The CDR3 sequence holds 15 residues, the cysteine and phenylalanine included. CDR3 DNA is the only sequence kept; it has 45 bases, read in frame from the first base. Relative to germline, V is 4 bases shorter and J is 1 base shorter, with 12 bases between their ends.